This T cell receptor (beta chain) originates from a study of T cells in Graves' hyperthyroidism and ophthalmopathy. General study points: Stable hyperthyroidism was separated from ophthalmopathy by a model based on 13 V-J features.

Lactation, pregnancy, other autoimmune disease or uncontrolled infection led to exclusion of patients. PBMCs were obtained from over 8.5 ml fresh peripheral blood. Per the germline V gene, CDR1 is LGHNA and CDR2 is YSLEER. V was cut by 4 bases and J by 6 bases, with 12 bases left in between. The CDR3 contains 13 residues. Worth noting for this clonotype: Antigen unknown.

Template material for amplifying TCR beta CDR3 regions consisted of RNA transcripts. During a first-round RT-PCR of the TCR CDR3, the HTBI primer set was used. From the multiplex PCR reads, TCRdb called clonotypes with MiXCR, one entry per CDR3 protein. The sample yields 600,000 to 800,000 distinct CDR3 sequences, just over 35% seen once. The sequence was obtained from a woman aged 40 to 55 with Graves' hyperthyroidism. The gene calls are TRBV4-3 and TRBJ2-5; tentatively, D is TRBD2 (5 bases). Input material: blood. CDR3 sequence reads: CASSLQLEKTQYF. CDR3 in DNA: TGCGCCAGCAGCCTCCAACTAGAAAAGACCCAGTACTTC.